The entry that follows covers one T cell receptor beta chain sequence. Its specificity is not known. This sample is part of a study of regulatory T cells in long-lasting Graves disease. The study's findings and limits: Persistent Graves' patients showed reduced TCR diversity versus newly diagnosed patients. Persistent patients shared more public clonotypes (roughly 2,500) than new patients (approximately 1,000).

The time point is: newly diagnosed GD, antithyroid drugs for less than 3 months. Making the TCR library involved RNA that had been extracted from PBMCs. The germline V gene encodes CDR1 SGHVS and CDR2 FNYEAQ. There are 16 residues in the CDR3. Assembly of TCR beta libraries relied on iRepertoire HTBI primers together with Arm-PCR of CDR3 regions. One entry per CDR3 protein results from TCRdb running MiXCR on the multiplex PCR reads. Altogether some 600,000 distinct CDR3 sequences are present, about 16% being singletons, with the ten largest covering about 11%. The data were also submitted as part of a second study, on T cells in Graves' hyperthyroidism and ophthalmopathy.

V is TRBV7-6 and J is TRBJ2-1, with 8 bases that match TRBD2. The last part of the DNA fits TRBJ2-5 better; the J call may be wrong. The receptor comes from a man aged 18 to 29 with Graves disease. Sequencing used peripheral blood mononuclear cells (PBMCs), obtained at new diagnosis, from a patient treated with antithyroid drugs. CDR3 DNA sequence: TGTGCCAGCAGCGCGGCGGGAGGAATTAACTTGGAGACCCAGTACTTC. Protein product: CASSAAGGINLETQYF.